This T cell receptor beta chain emerged from a study of T cells in Graves' hyperthyroidism and ophthalmopathy. J lost 9 bases, V lost 7 bases, and 13 bases had no gene match. Looked up from germline, CDR1 is MDHEN and CDR2 is SYDVKM. The CDR3 consists of 14 residues. This clonotype was seen more than once but under ten times. Its antigen is not known. Study observations and caveats: Stable hyperthyroidism was told apart from ophthalmopathy by a model built on 13 V-J features.

Amplification of TCR beta CDR3 regions was performed using RNA transcripts as template. TCR CDR3 underwent first-round RT-PCR with the HTBI primer set. Each CDR3 protein is one row after TCRdb ran MiXCR on the multiplex PCR reads. The sample includes over 200,000 distinct CDR3 sequences, approximately 14% of them seen just once. This receptor was obtained from a woman aged 40 to 50 with Graves' hyperthyroidism that later progressed to Graves' ophthalmopathy. This chain uses TRBV28 with TRBJ2-7; 9 bases are shared with TRBD2. Sequenced material: blood. CDR3 DNA sequence: TGTGCCAGCATTGCGGGGGGGTGGGGAAGCGGGCAGTACTTC. Translated: CASIAGGWGSGQYF.